Shown below are 3 T cell receptor beta chains from a single sample sequenced in a study of T cell responses to AZD1222 COVID-19 vaccine. Data came from immunoSEQ multiplex PCR; TCRdb stores just in-frame clones and leaves some out. The sample holds about 170,000 clones, roughly 85% seen once. This sample comprised peripheral blood, obtained 28 days after the second AZD1222 dose. The receptors here all came from an adult who received the AZD1222 COVID-19 vaccine.

V usage is TRBV10-3 and J usage is TRBJ1-1, with D possibly TRBD1 on 5 matching bases. Germline assignment: CDR1 ENHRY and CDR2 SYGVKD. The CDR3 extends over 14 amino acids. The V end lost 0 bases, the J end lost 7 bases, and 12 bases lay between the germline ends. The CDR3 reads CAISESAGIYEAFF. The CDR3, as DNA: TGTGCCATCAGTGAGTCAGCAGGGATCTATGAAGCTTTCTTT.

The DNA of the CDR3 is TGTGCCAGCAGTGGCAGAAGTCCCTACGAGCAGTACTTC. Its translation: CASSGRSPYEQYF. The V call is TRBV25-1, the J call TRBJ2-7; D is unresolved. The CDR3 sequence is 13 residues long. Trimming removed 4 bases at V and 2 bases at J, with 9 bases between. The germline V gene has CDR1 MGHDK and CDR2 SYGVNS.

With respect to this clone: Within the sample, other DNA sequences also encode this same CDR3. This chain connects TRBV20-1 to TRBJ2-7, with a weak D call TRBD2 (5 bases). Trimming cost V 6 bases and J 5 bases, with 11 bases left between them. The CDR3 runs 11 residues. The germline gives CDR1 DFQATT, CDR2 SNEGSKA (reference sequence). CDR3 in amino acids: CSASSGHEQYF. CDR3 nucleotide sequence: TGCAGTGCCAGCAGCGGCCACGAGCAGTACTTC.